A selection of T cell receptor beta chains follows, all from one sample in a study of blood T cells in healthy people across ages. Via MiXCR, TCRdb re-called the 5' RACE reads, giving one row per CDR3 protein. Altogether under 2,000,000 distinct CDR3 sequences are present, around half being singletons, with the ten largest covering over 2%. Sequencing was carried out using blood. The receptors originated from a woman aged 40 to 55 in good health. CDR3s include the opening cysteine and the closing phenylalanine or tryptophan. D genes are given only for firm matches. For some rows the clone size is stated as once, few or many, or as a class when expanded; others skip it.

J	D	V	size	DNA	CDR3
TRBJ2-1	NA	TRBV7-2	NA	TGTGCCAGCAGCTTCGGGCTCCTAGGGCCTTACAATGAGCAGTTCTTC	CASSFGLLGPYNEQFF
TRBJ2-7	NA	TRBV6-5	NA	TGTGCCAGCAGACCTACAGGGTTGGATGAGCAGTACTTC	CASRPTGLDEQYF
TRBJ2-1	TRBD2	TRBV4-3	NA	TGCGCCAGCAGCCAAGAGAGCGCGAGGCTAGCGGACAATGAGCAGTTCTTC	CASSQESARLADNEQFF
TRBJ2-7	TRBD1	TRBV7-9	NA	TGTGCCAGCAGCAAACAGGGGGCGCGGTACGAGCAGTACTTC	CASSKQGARYEQYF
TRBJ2-1	NA	TRBV20-1	NA	TGCAGTGCTAGATCAAGGGTGGGGCCTTTGGGCAATGAGCAGTTCTTC	CSARSRVGPLGNEQFF
TRBJ2-1	TRBD1	TRBV20-1	NA	TGCAGTGCTTATAAGCGGACAGGGGCTAACAATGAGCAGTTCTTC	CSAYKRTGANNEQFF
TRBJ2-1	NA	TRBV7-9	NA	TGTGCCAGCTCTCGGAGGACGAGCTCCTACAATGAGCAGTTCTTC	CASSRRTSSYNEQFF
TRBJ2-1	NA	TRBV4-3	few	TGCGCCAGCAGCCGGAACGTACCCGGGGGTTCCTACAATGAGCAGTTCTTC	CASSRNVPGGSYNEQFF
TRBJ2-6	NA	TRBV7-2	few	TGTGCCAGCAGCCTAAGCTCTGGGGTCAACGTCCTGACTTTC	CASSLSSGVNVLTF
TRBJ2-1	TRBD2	TRBV12-3/TRBV12-4	NA	TGTGCCAGCAGCCCTACGCCGCTAGCGGGGGGGCACAATGAGCAGTTCTTC	CASSPTPLAGGHNEQFF
TRBJ1-1	TRBD1	TRBV19	NA	TGTGCCTCCGAGGACAGGGTGAACACTGAAGCTTTCTTT	CASEDRVNTEAFF
TRBJ1-2	NA	TRBV19	few	TGTGCCAGTAGAGGGCGGCACTATGGCTACACCTTC	CASRGRHYGYTF
TRBJ2-1	TRBD1	TRBV10-3	NA	TGTGCCATCAGTTCCCGGGACAGGCTAAGCAATGAGCAGTTCTTC	CAISSRDRLSNEQFF
TRBJ1-5	NA	TRBV20-1	NA	TGCAGTGCTAGAGTAGGGGTTCAGCCCCAGCATTTT	CSARVGVQPQHF
TRBJ2-4	NA	TRBV20-1	NA	TGCAGTGCTAGCTCGGTTACGAGTCAGTACTTC	CSASSVTSQYF
TRBJ1-2	TRBD1	TRBV29-1	many	TGCAGCGTTGTGTGGGACAGGAGCCGGGGCTACACCTTC	CSVVWDRSRGYTF
TRBJ1-2	TRBD1	TRBV4-3	NA	TGCGCCAGCAGCCAAGATAAGGGACAGGGCTATGGCTACACCTTC	CASSQDKGQGYGYTF
TRBJ2-7	NA	TRBV27	NA	TGTGCTAGCAGTTACGACAGCACCTACGAGCAGTACTTC	CASSYDSTYEQYF
TRBJ1-2	TRBD1	TRBV7-9	few	TGTGCCAGCAGCTTCATTCCGGGACAGGATTATGGCTACACCTTC	CASSFIPGQDYGYTF
TRBJ2-7	NA	TRBV27	NA	TGTGCCAGCAGTTTTAGCTCCTACAATGAGCAGTACTTC	CASSFSSYNEQYF
TRBJ2-1	NA	TRBV20-1	NA	TGCAGTAAGAGGTTCTACAATGAGCAGTTCTTC	CSKRFYNEQFF
TRBJ2-3	NA	TRBV12-3/TRBV12-4	NA	TGTGCCAGCACCCTGGGGACGGTGAGCACAGATACGCAGTATTTT	CASTLGTVSTDTQYF
TRBJ1-1	TRBD1	TRBV20-1	NA	TGCAGTGCTATTCATAGGGCAGGGGGCTACATGTTAGCTTTCTTT	CSAIHRAGGYMLAFF
TRBJ2-5	NA	TRBV20-1	NA	TGCAGTGCCACCGGACGGAGCCAAGAGACCCAGTACTTC	CSATGRSQETQYF
TRBJ2-1	NA	TRBV12-3/TRBV12-4	NA	TGTGCCAGCACCGACTACCCGGGCATCGGATCACCCCAGTTCTTC	CASTDYPGIGSPQFF
TRBJ2-7	NA	TRBV20-1	NA	TGCAGTGCTAGAGATGCGCCAGCACGAGGCGAGCAGTACTTC	CSARDAPARGEQYF
TRBJ1-2	NA	TRBV2	NA	TGTGCCAGCAAGCCGGACGGTACGTGGGGCTACACCTTC	CASKPDGTWGYTF
TRBJ2-4	TRBD1	TRBV25-1	few	TGTGCCAGCAGTGAGCCCGGGACAGGGGTTCAGTACTTC	CASSEPGTGVQYF
TRBJ1-2	TRBD1	TRBV28	few	TGTGCCAGCAGTTACGGGGACAGGGGTTCCTATGGCTACACCTTC	CASSYGDRGSYGYTF
TRBJ1-4	TRBD1	TRBV10-3	NA	TGTGCCACCCGGACAGGGGGGAGGAATAAACTGTTTTTT	CATRTGGRNKLFF
TRBJ2-7	NA	TRBV20-1	NA	TGCAGTGCCCCTAACCGGGTCGATTCCTACGAGCAGTACTTC	CSAPNRVDSYEQYF
TRBJ2-1	NA	TRBV7-2	NA	TGTGCCAGCAGACCTTCCAGGGGACGGAACAATGAGCAGTTCTTC	CASRPSRGRNNEQFF
TRBJ2-7	TRBD1	TRBV28	once	TGTGCCAGCAGGGGTGGGACAGGGGCCGATTACGAGCAGTACTTC	CASRGGTGADYEQYF
TRBJ2-3	NA	TRBV5-1	NA	TGCGCCAGCCGGGAAGTACCCGGCACAGATACGCAGTATTTT	CASREVPGTDTQYF
TRBJ2-3	TRBD2	TRBV9	NA	TGCGCCAGCGGCGTTAGCGGGGGGACAGATACGCAGTATTTT	CASGVSGGTDTQYF
TRBJ2-7	NA	TRBV27	few	TGTGCCAGCAGCCCTCGGGGGCTTGCCTACGAGCAGTACTTC	CASSPRGLAYEQYF
TRBJ2-6	NA	TRBV7-2	few	TGTGCCAGCAGCTCTCCGGGGCGGAGGGCTGGGGCCAACGTCCTGACTTTC	CASSSPGRRAGANVLTF
TRBJ2-1	NA	TRBV7-9	few	TGTGCCAACATGGAGTCAGGGAGGACCTACAATGAGCAGTTCTTC	CANMESGRTYNEQFF
TRBJ2-4	NA	TRBV6-5	NA	TGTGCCGTCTGGTCCCAGGGCTACGAGCAGTACTTT	CAVWSQGYEQYF
TRBJ2-7	NA	TRBV12-3/TRBV12-4	NA	TGTGCCAGCAGTTTAGCGGACTCCTGCGGGCAGTACTTC	CASSLADSCGQYF
TRBJ2-3	TRBD2	TRBV9	NA	TGTGCCAGCAGCGTATCCGGGACTAGCGCAGATACGCAGTATTTT	CASSVSGTSADTQYF
TRBJ2-1	NA	TRBV5-6	few	TGTGCCAGCAGTCAGGAGGGGGTTTACAATGAGCAGTTCTTC	CASSQEGVYNEQFF
TRBJ1-4	TRBD1	TRBV28	NA	TGTGCCAGCAGTTTTGGGGGACAGGGTAATGAAAAACTGTTTTTT	CASSFGGQGNEKLFF
TRBJ2-5	NA	TRBV25-1	NA	TGTGCCAGCAGGGAACAGGGACTGAGAGAGACCCAGTACTTC	CASREQGLRETQYF
TRBJ2-5	TRBD2	TRBV2	NA	TGTGCCAGCGGCTCAAACCCGTCTAGCGGGGAACAAGAGACCCAGTACTTC	CASGSNPSSGEQETQYF
TRBJ1-1	NA	TRBV11-2	few	TGTGCCAGCAGCCGCGCGGTCAACTCTAGGAGAGGGATCCCTGAAGCTTTCTTT	CASSRAVNSRRGIPEAFF
TRBJ1-2	TRBD1	TRBV20-1	few	TGCAGTGCTAGATCTATCGGGACAGCCGCTAACTATGGCTACACCTTC	CSARSIGTAANYGYTF
TRBJ2-5	TRBD1	TRBV5-1	NA	TGCGCCAGCAGCAAAGCCGGGACAGGGATGGAGACCCAGTACTTC	CASSKAGTGMETQYF